These T cell receptor beta chains were read from a single sample in a study of T cell responses to AZD1222 COVID-19 vaccine. Sequencing was performed with immunoSEQ multiplex PCR; in TCRdb, only in-frame clones are kept and a portion is missing. This table has fewer than 200,000 clones, about 91% appearing once. This sample comprised peripheral blood, obtained on day 0 of AZD1222 vaccination. These receptors came from an adult in good health. Each CDR3 is given with its conserved first and last residue. D genes are given only for firm matches. Expanded clones get a size class; other rows say once, few or many, or leave the size out.

D gene,V gene,clone size,J gene,CDR3 protein,CDR3 DNA
NA,TRBV5-1,NA,TRBJ1-6,CASSPGWNSPLHF,TGCGCCAGCAGCCCGGGTTGGAATTCACCCCTCCACTTT
NA,TRBV19,NA,TRBJ2-5,CASSITRQETQYF,TGTGCCAGTAGTATAACCAGGCAAGAGACCCAGTACTTC
NA,TRBV5-5,NA,TRBJ1-5,CASSPDVGRGQPQHF,TGTGCCAGCAGCCCGGACGTGGGCCGGGGGCAGCCCCAGCATTTT
NA,TRBV11-2,NA,TRBJ1-2,CASSPGTAYGYTF,TGTGCCAGCAGCCCCGGGACGGCTTATGGCTACACCTTC
NA,TRBV5-1,NA,TRBJ2-7,CASSSGQGHEQYF,TGCGCCAGCAGCTCTGGTCAGGGCCACGAGCAGTACTTC
NA,TRBV18,NA,TRBJ1-3,CASSPEGIGNTIYF,TGTGCCAGCTCACCAGAGGGAATTGGAAACACCATATATTTT
NA,TRBV19,NA,TRBJ2-1,CASSPVGGALDEQFF,TGTGCCAGTAGCCCCGTAGGGGGGGCTCTCGATGAGCAGTTCTTC
TRBD1,TRBV10-2,NA,TRBJ1-5,CASSDDRAGLQPQHF,TGCGCCAGCAGTGACGACAGGGCCGGGCTTCAGCCCCAGCATTTT
NA,TRBV5-6,once,TRBJ2-7,CASSLVRIPYEQYF,TGTGCCAGCAGCTTGGTCCGTATACCTTACGAGCAGTACTTC
NA,TRBV6-2/TRBV6-3,NA,TRBJ2-2,CASRPGESDGELFF,TGTGCCAGCAGACCTGGGGAGTCGGACGGGGAGCTGTTTTTT
TRBD2,TRBV9,NA,TRBJ2-5,CASSVDWRGGLAQYF,TGTGCCAGCAGCGTAGATTGGCGGGGGGGTTTAGCCCAGTACTTC
TRBD2,TRBV24-1,few,TRBJ2-5,CATSGKRGGIETQYF,TGTGCCACCAGTGGAAAGCGGGGGGGCATAGAGACCCAGTACTTC
TRBD1,TRBV5-1,NA,TRBJ2-1,CASSREGQGIYNEQFF,TGCGCCAGCAGCCGCGAAGGACAGGGGATTTACAATGAGCAGTTCTTC
NA,TRBV11-2,NA,TRBJ2-3,CASSSRTIFGNTQYF,TGTGCCAGCAGCTCACGGACAATCTTTGGGAATACGCAGTATTTT
TRBD2,TRBV6-2/TRBV6-3,NA,TRBJ2-2,CASSALATGELFF,TGTGCCAGCAGCGCACTAGCGACCGGGGAGCTGTTTTTT
NA,TRBV7-3,once,TRBJ2-7,CASSSSLVHEQYF,TGTGCCAGCAGCTCTAGCCTTGTCCACGAGCAGTACTTC
NA,TRBV4-1,once,TRBJ2-1,CASSQDWPLASEQFF,TGCGCCAGCAGCCAAGATTGGCCCTTGGCGAGCGAGCAGTTCTTC
NA,TRBV30,NA,TRBJ1-4,CAWSVQGGVGEKLFF,TGTGCCTGGAGTGTACAGGGAGGGGTGGGTGAAAAACTGTTTTTT
TRBD1,TRBV5-6,NA,TRBJ1-1,CASSFKGAKAFF,TGTGCCAGCAGCTTTAAGGGGGCTAAGGCTTTCTTT
TRBD1,TRBV6-1,few,TRBJ1-3,CASSEAGQGKHGNTIYF,TGTGCCAGCAGTGAAGCCGGACAGGGAAAACATGGAAACACCATATATTTT
NA,TRBV7-9,NA,TRBJ1-1,CASSASTVQAEAFF,TGTGCCAGCAGCGCCTCGACAGTTCAGGCTGAAGCTTTCTTT
TRBD2,TRBV25-1,NA,TRBJ2-7,CASRGLAGGGEQYF,TGTGCCAGCCGGGGACTAGCGGGAGGTGGCGAGCAGTACTTC
NA,TRBV21-1,once,TRBJ2-3,CASSPATRIIGTQYF,TGTGCCAGCAGCCCCGCTACCAGAATTATCGGTACGCAGTATTTT
TRBD1,TRBV7-2,once,TRBJ2-7,CASSLAGQGAYEQYF,TGTGCCAGCAGCTTAGCGGGACAGGGGGCCTACGAGCAGTACTTC
TRBD2,TRBV6-4,NA,TRBJ2-1,CASSDEREGPLNEQFF,TGTGCCAGCAGTGACGAGCGGGAGGGCCCTCTAAATGAGCAGTTCTTC
NA,TRBV27,NA,TRBJ1-2,CASSLSTGRTKGYTF,TGTGCCAGCAGTTTATCAACAGGGAGGACGAAAGGCTACACCTTC
NA,TRBV5-1,NA,TRBJ2-1,CASSWTTGVEQFF,TGCGCCAGCAGCTGGACTACAGGGGTAGAGCAGTTCTTC
NA,TRBV6-1,once,TRBJ1-6,CASSEYADNSPLHF,TGTGCCAGCAGTGAATACGCGGATAATTCACCCCTCCACTTT
NA,TRBV14,once,TRBJ1-1,CASSHISGRNLMNTEAFF,TGTGCCAGCAGCCATATTTCCGGACGGAACTTGATGAACACTGAAGCTTTCTTT
NA,TRBV10-3,NA,TRBJ2-7,CAISAGLQIYEQYF,TGTGCCATCAGTGCAGGTCTCCAAATTTACGAGCAGTACTTC
TRBD1,TRBV28,NA,TRBJ1-5,CASRFLDRGVNQPQHF,TGTGCCAGCAGATTCCTGGACAGGGGTGTCAATCAGCCCCAGCATTTT
NA,TRBV5-1,NA,TRBJ1-4,CASSVTVNEKLFF,TGCGCCAGCAGCGTTACGGTTAATGAAAAACTGTTTTTT
NA,TRBV7-8,NA,TRBJ2-5,CASTQIGPQETQYF,TGTGCCAGCACCCAGATAGGTCCCCAAGAGACCCAGTACTTC
TRBD2,TRBV6-2/TRBV6-3,once,TRBJ2-7,CASSPDFYKRGRFTYEQYF,TGTGCCAGCAGCCCGGACTTCTATAAGCGGGGTCGGTTTACCTACGAGCAGTACTTC
NA,TRBV20-1,NA,TRBJ1-1,CSASRVGGNTEAFF,TGCAGTGCTAGTCGGGTTGGGGGGAACACTGAAGCTTTCTTT
TRBD1,TRBV3-1/TRBV3-2,NA,TRBJ1-5,CASSQGTGVQPQHF,TGTGCCAGCAGCCAAGGGACAGGGGTTCAGCCCCAGCATTTT
TRBD1,TRBV4-3,NA,TRBJ2-7,CASSRDSDYEQYF,TGCGCCAGCAGCCGGGACAGTGACTACGAGCAGTACTTC
TRBD1,TRBV20-1,NA,TRBJ1-1,CSEKDRAEAFF,TGCAGTGAAAAGGACAGGGCTGAAGCTTTCTTT
NA,TRBV5-1,once,TRBJ1-1,CASSLKVVSRAFF,TGCGCCAGCAGCTTGAAAGTTGTATCTAGGGCTTTCTTT
NA,TRBV9,NA,TRBJ2-3,CASSPGVGFSDTQYF,TGTGCCAGCAGCCCCGGTGTGGGGTTTTCAGATACGCAGTATTTT
TRBD2,TRBV25-1,NA,TRBJ2-1,CASSPSGFIHNEQFF,TGTGCCAGCAGTCCTAGCGGTTTTATCCACAATGAGCAGTTCTTC
TRBD1,TRBV11-2,NA,TRBJ1-6,CASSLDRGSTPLHF,TGTGCCAGCAGCTTAGACAGGGGGTCGACACCCCTCCACTTT
NA,TRBV5-4,NA,TRBJ2-1,CASSSTGFDEQFF,TGTGCCAGCAGCTCCACAGGGTTCGATGAGCAGTTCTTC
NA,TRBV6-5,NA,TRBJ1-5,CASSLWANQPQHF,TGTGCCAGCAGCCTTTGGGCAAATCAGCCCCAGCATTTT
TRBD1,TRBV5-6,NA,TRBJ2-5,CASSSGQGLRWETQYF,TGTGCCAGCAGCTCAGGACAGGGGTTACGTTGGGAGACCCAGTACTTC
NA,TRBV3-1/TRBV3-2,NA,TRBJ2-7,CASSQGMQREQYF,TGTGCCAGCAGCCAAGGTATGCAGCGCGAGCAGTACTTC
NA,TRBV10-1,NA,TRBJ1-1,CASSASTGNTEAFF,TGCGCCAGCAGTGCTTCGACAGGGAACACTGAAGCTTTCTTT
TRBD2,TRBV4-3,NA,TRBJ2-3,CASSQSGTSATDTQYF,TGCGCCAGCAGCCAATCCGGGACTAGCGCGACAGATACGCAGTATTTT
TRBD2,TRBV6-5,NA,TRBJ2-5,CASKVAGGETQYF,TGTGCCAGCAAGGTAGCGGGAGGGGAGACCCAGTACTTC
TRBD2,TRBV7-2,NA,TRBJ2-3,CASSLGFQRGSTDTQYF,TGTGCCAGCAGCTTAGGGTTTCAGCGGGGTAGCACAGATACGCAGTATTTT
TRBD1,TRBV28,NA,TRBJ2-1,CASRGPGQGVIGEQFF,TGTGCCAGCAGGGGGCCGGGACAGGGGGTAATAGGGGAGCAGTTCTTC
NA,TRBV11-2,NA,TRBJ1-3,CASSFSRALSGNTIYF,TGTGCCAGCAGCTTTAGCAGGGCCCTATCTGGAAACACCATATATTTT
NA,TRBV27,NA,TRBJ2-1,CASSSSLVGIGPTYNEQFF,TGTGCCAGCAGTTCCTCCCTTGTCGGAATAGGCCCTACCTACAATGAGCAGTTCTTC